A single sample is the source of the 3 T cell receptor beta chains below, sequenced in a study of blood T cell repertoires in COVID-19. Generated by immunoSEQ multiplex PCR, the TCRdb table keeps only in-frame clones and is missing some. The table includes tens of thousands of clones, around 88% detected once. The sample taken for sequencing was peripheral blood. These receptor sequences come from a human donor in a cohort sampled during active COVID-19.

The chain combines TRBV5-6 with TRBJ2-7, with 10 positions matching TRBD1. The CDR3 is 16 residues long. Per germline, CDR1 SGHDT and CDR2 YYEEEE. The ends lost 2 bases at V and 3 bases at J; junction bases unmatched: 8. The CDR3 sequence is CASSLVDRGYGYEQYF. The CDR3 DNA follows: TGTGCCAGCAGCTTAGTGGACAGGGGGTACGGCTACGAGCAGTACTTC.

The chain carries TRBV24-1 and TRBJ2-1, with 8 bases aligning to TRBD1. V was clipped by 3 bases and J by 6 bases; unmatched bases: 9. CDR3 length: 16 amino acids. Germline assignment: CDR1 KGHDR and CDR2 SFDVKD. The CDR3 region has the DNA TGTGCCACCAGTGATCCCAGGGGGCCCTCGGGCAATGAGCAGTTCTTC. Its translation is CATSDPRGPSGNEQFF.

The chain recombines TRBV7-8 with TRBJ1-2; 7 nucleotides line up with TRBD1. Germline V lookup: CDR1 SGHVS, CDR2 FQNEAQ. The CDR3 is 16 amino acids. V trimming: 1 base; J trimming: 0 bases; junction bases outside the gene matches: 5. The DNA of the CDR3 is TGTGCCAGCAGCTTAGTAGGAGGGACAGCTAACTATGGCTACACCTTC. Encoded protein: CASSLVGGTANYGYTF.